A single sample gave rise to the 9 T cell receptor beta chains below, sequenced in a study of blood T cell repertoires in COVID-19. Sequencing was performed with immunoSEQ multiplex PCR; in TCRdb, only in-frame clones are kept and a portion is missing. The table records some 250,000 clones, about 80% of them present only once. The sample was peripheral blood. These TCRs come from a woman older than 75 with acute or convalescent COVID-19.

This clone was recorded a few times. This rearrangement joins TRBV7-9 to TRBJ1-6; the D is unclear. Germline V CDR1 and CDR2: SEHNR, FQNEAQ (reference sequence). This CDR3 contains 14 residues. The ends were cut back, 1 base at V and 13 bases at J, with 14 bases in the middle. CDR3 nucleotide sequence: TGTGCCAGCAGCTTAGTCTCCGACTTATCGCCCCTCCACTTT. It is translated as CASSLVSDLSPLHF.

The rearrangement uses TRBV29-1 and TRBJ2-3; TRBD2 matches 10 bases. The CDR3 runs 15 residues. With V trimmed by 4 bases and J by 0 bases, 4 bases remained unmatched. The germline gives CDR1 SQVTM, CDR2 ANQGSEA. Here the CDR3 DNA reads TGCAGCGTTGCATCTAGCGGGGGTAGCACAGATACGCAGTATTTT. As protein: CSVASSGGSTDTQYF.

The chain has TRBV15 and TRBJ1-4, with no clear D. This CDR3 comprises 16 residues. V gave up 5 bases and J gave up 0 bases, with 13 bases separating them. Germline-derived CDR1 and CDR2 are LNHNV and YYDKDF (reference sequence). The CDR3 nucleotides read TGTGCCACCAGCCCTACTTCTATTGCAACTAATGAAAAACTGTTTTTT. Amino acid sequence: CATSPTSIATNEKLFF.

This rearrangement joins TRBV9 to TRBJ2-2; unclear D gene. Germline CDR1 SGDLS, CDR2 YYNGEE. The CDR3 loop spans 14 amino acids. Between the trimmed V and J ends, which lost 0 bases and 2 bases, there was a span of 5 bases. CDR3 DNA: TGTGCCAGCAGCGTAGATCTAAACACCGGGGAGCTGTTTTTT. Protein product: CASSVDLNTGELFF.

This clone was found a few times. Distinct nucleotide sequences in the sample also encode this CDR3. The V and J genes are TRBV12-3 or TRBV12-4 and TRBJ1-1, with D possibly TRBD1 on 6 matching bases. The CDR3 runs to 13 residues. Trimming took off 5 bases at V and 1 base at J, with 8 bases between the two ends. The CDR3 region has the DNA TGTGCCAGCAGTCCACAGGGGAACACTGAAGCTTTCTTT. Translating it yields CASSPQGNTEAFF.

The chain carries TRBV14 and TRBJ1-2, with D possibly being TRBD1 (6 bases). The germline CDR1 and CDR2 sequences are SGHDN and FVKESK. The CDR3 spans 15 residues. Trimming shortened V by 6 bases and J by 4 bases, and 18 bases separated the two germline ends. The CDR3, as DNA: TGTGCCAGCAGTCTTACCGGACAGTTCGCCTATGGCTACACCTTC. This gives the protein CASSLTGQFAYGYTF.

J is TRBJ2-7 and V is TRBV19; D is uncertain. The V end lost 6 bases, the J end lost 3 bases, and 9 bases lay between the germline ends. This CDR3 region has 12 residues. CDR1 is LNHDA, CDR2 SQIVND, per germline (reference sequence). CDR3 protein: CASRNQDYEQYF. CDR3 bases: TGTGCCAGTAGAAACCAGGACTACGAGCAGTACTTC.

In its sample, this clone was seen many times. The chain is built from TRBV19 and TRBJ2-5, with D hard to call. The germline V and J ends were trimmed by 4 bases and 0 bases, with 6 bases remaining between them. CDR1 and CDR2 from the germline V gene are LNHDA and SQIVND (reference sequence). This CDR3 contains 13 residues. CDR3 nucleotide sequence: TGTGCCAGTAGTAACCACTACCAAGAGACCCAGTACTTC. Translation gives CASSNHYQETQYF.

The V call is TRBV7-2, the J call TRBJ1-6; no firm D call. This CDR3 has 15 amino acids. In germline, CDR1 is SGHTA, CDR2 FQGNSA. V gave up 6 bases and J gave up 5 bases, with 14 bases separating them. In DNA, the CDR3 is TGTGCCAGCAGAACGCGGGTCGGAGATAATTCACCCCTCCACTTT. This codes for CASRTRVGDNSPLHF.